This T cell receptor beta chain was sequenced during a study of blood T cell repertoires in COVID-19. About the research overall: The study drew acute and convalescent COVID-19 samples from the United States, Italy and Spain. Sample material is recorded as cDNA or gDNA derived from T cells, B-cell-depleted T cells, or PBMCs.

The CDR3 spans 17 residues. Trimming cost V 0 bases and J 0 bases; bases outside gene matches: 5. CDR1 SGHKS and CDR2 YYEKEE come from the germline V gene (reference sequence). Original processing methods: Estimation of nucleated cell counts relied on the amplification of reference gene primers. The method was immunoSEQ multiplex PCR; TCRdb's version includes in-frame clones alone and lacks a portion of them. V and J calls and clone size are given by that table; D and trimming were obtained from the DNA. The sample includes roughly 27,000 clones, roughly nine tenths of them seen just once. Material for sequencing was peripheral blood. The sequence was obtained from a man aged 55 to 70 with acute or convalescent COVID-19. V and J are TRBV5-5 and TRBJ1-3, with 8 nucleotides matching TRBD1. The CDR3 coding sequence is TGTGCCAGCAGCTTGGAGACAGGGGCAGCCTCTGGAAACACCATATATTTT. Its protein product is CASSLETGAASGNTIYF.